The TCR beta chain described here comes from a study of T cell responses to AZD1222 COVID-19 vaccine. Study-level points and caveats: Repertoires were obtained solely post-peak T cell response. At study baseline, merely several AZD1222 recipients were seropositive. The sample set comprised mostly white British donors with more females, and clonal diversity was possibly underestimated.

There are a few counts of this clone. Its target is unknown. TCRdb keeps only in-frame clones here, not all; method: immunoSEQ multiplex PCR. The sample consists of some 200,000 clones, approximately 94% of them appearing once. The ends lost 8 bases at V and 0 bases at J; junction bases unmatched: 1. This CDR3 has 14 amino acids. Germline values: CDR1 SGHTA, CDR2 FQGNSA. Second doses that came at about 4 or about 12 weeks were put together. The TCR was taken from an adult who received the AZD1222 COVID-19 vaccine. The chain carries TRBV7-2 and TRBJ2-3, with 11 positions matching TRBD1. Sample: peripheral blood, taken 28 days after the second AZD1222 dose. The CDR3 DNA follows: TGTGCCAGCGGACAGGGGGCTAGCACAGATACGCAGTATTTT. It yields the protein CASGQGASTDTQYF.